This T cell receptor beta chain was sequenced in a study of blood T cells in healthy people across ages. Drawing of peripheral blood yielded 7.5 to 10 milliliters from each donor. A sample-barcoded 5' primer and a J-beta primer mix were used in a second PCR of roughly 6 to 11 cycles. Template switching added a 12-random-nucleotide identifier to every cDNA molecule. Each CDR3 protein gets one entry after TCRdb re-called the 5' RACE reads with MiXCR. The repertoire includes 1.5 million to 2 million distinct CDR3 sequences, around half of them detected once, and 2.1% sits in the top ten. Details on this clonotype: The antigen is unknown.

Findings and limits, study-wide: In these data, TCR beta diversity tracked strongly with naive T cell percentage. In long-lived donors, naive CD4+ cell counts and diversity exceeded those of aged donors.

Material for sequencing was blood. This sequence originates from a woman aged 40-49 years in good health.

CDR3 bases: TGTGCCAGCAGTGACACGGACCTTAGCGGGGGCCTCAGCTCCTACGAGCAGTACTTC. Translation gives CASSDTDLSGGLSSYEQYF. The chain joins TRBV28 to TRBJ2-7; 9 positions agree with TRBD2. The CDR3 has 19 amino acids. Unmatched junction bases numbered 17, after V lost 5 bases and J lost 0 bases. From germline, CDR1 is MDHEN and CDR2 SYDVKM.